These T cell receptor beta chains were read from a single sample in a study of blood T cell repertoires in COVID-19. Produced via immunoSEQ multiplex PCR; TCRdb's table is partial and in-frame only. The sample records about 170,000 clones, more than 85% being singletons. The sample was peripheral blood. All receptors derive from an elderly woman with COVID-19, enrolled during active disease. Each CDR3 is given with its conserved first and last residue. A D gene is named only where the DNA matches it firmly. Not all rows give a size; the values are once, few, many and, for expanded clones, a class.

D,J,length,V,size,DNA,CDR3
.,TRBJ1-3,11,TRBV28,once,TGTGCCAGCCGACAGGGAAACACCATATATTTT,CASRQGNTIYF
TRBD1,TRBJ1-3,17,TRBV3-1/TRBV3-2,.,TGTGCCAGCAGCCAAGATCTAGCGGCAGGGGGCGGAAACACCATATATTTT,CASSQDLAAGGGNTIYF
.,TRBJ2-3,14,TRBV5-1,.,TGCGCCAGCACCCCTTCAGGGTTGGCAGATACGCAGTATTTT,CASTPSGLADTQYF
.,TRBJ2-5,12,TRBV3-1/TRBV3-2,.,TGTGCCAGCAGCCAAGTTCGGGAGACCCAGTACTTC,CASSQVRETQYF
TRBD1,TRBJ2-2,18,TRBV11-2,.,TGTGCCAGCAGCTTAGACGCATTAGGGACAGCGAACACCGGGGAGCTGTTTTTT,CASSLDALGTANTGELFF
.,TRBJ1-1,14,TRBV7-2,.,TGTGCCAGCAGCTTTTTCACAGGGACGTCTGAAGCTTTCTTT,CASSFFTGTSEAFF
.,TRBJ1-1,11,TRBV20-1,.,TGCAGTGCTTACAAAAACACTGAAGCTTTCTTT,CSAYKNTEAFF
TRBD2,TRBJ2-5,16,TRBV3-1/TRBV3-2,.,TGTGCCAGCAGCCCTTGGACTAGCGGGAACCAAGAGACCCAGTACTTC,CASSPWTSGNQETQYF
.,TRBJ2-1,14,TRBV3-1/TRBV3-2,.,TGTGCCAGCAGCCAGGGACAAATTGCCAATGAGCAGTTCTTC,CASSQGQIANEQFF
.,TRBJ2-5,16,TRBV28,.,TGTGCCAGCAGTTTGAACAGCGGAAAGTACCAAGAGACCCAGTACTTC,CASSLNSGKYQETQYF
TRBD1,TRBJ1-5,14,TRBV15,.,TGTGCCACCAGCCGGGACAGAGTTAATCAGCCCCAGCATTTT,CATSRDRVNQPQHF
TRBD1,TRBJ1-2,15,TRBV4-2,.,TGTGCCAGCAGCCAATTTCGCGGGACAGCATATGGCTACACCTTC,CASSQFRGTAYGYTF
TRBD2,TRBJ2-3,20,TRBV6-2/TRBV6-3,.,TGTGCCAGCAGTTACCCGCTGCCGGTTGAAGCGGGGATTAACACAGATACGCAGTATTTT,CASSYPLPVEAGINTDTQYF
.,TRBJ1-3,13,TRBV7-9,.,TGTGCCAGCAGCTCTGCGGGTGCAGACACCATATATTTT,CASSSAGADTIYF
TRBD2,TRBJ2-1,16,TRBV11-1,.,TGTGCCAGCGGCGCCTCTAGCGGGTCAACCTACAATGAGCAGTTCTTC,CASGASSGSTYNEQFF
TRBD1,TRBJ2-2,15,TRBV5-6,.,TGTGCCAGCAGTGCCGGGACAGGAGGTTTCGGGGAGCTGTTTTTT,CASSAGTGGFGELFF
.,TRBJ1-4,15,TRBV27,.,TGTGCCAGCAGTTTCCTTGGACAGAATAATGAAAAACTGTTTTTT,CASSFLGQNNEKLFF
TRBD1,TRBJ2-7,13,TRBV2,.,TGTGCCAGCAGGGGGACAGGGGACTACGAGCAGTACTTC,CASRGTGDYEQYF
.,TRBJ2-7,15,TRBV5-4,.,TGTGCCAGCAGCTTGTTTGGCAGGGCTCAAGGGGAGCAGTACTTC,CASSLFGRAQGEQYF
.,TRBJ2-3,17,TRBV7-3,once,TGTGCCAGCAGCTTAAGACCTACTCCGGGAGCTGGAGATACGCAGTATTTT,CASSLRPTPGAGDTQYF
.,TRBJ1-3,14,TRBV3-1/TRBV3-2,.,TGTGCCAGCAGCCAAGCAGGGGCCCAAAACACCATATATTTT,CASSQAGAQNTIYF
.,TRBJ1-2,14,TRBV6-2/TRBV6-3,.,TGTGCCAGCAGTTACGCGACACGGGGCTATGGCTACACCTTC,CASSYATRGYGYTF
.,TRBJ2-3,14,TRBV2,.,TGTGCCAGCAGTATATCGGGGGTTCTTGATACGCAGTATTTT,CASSISGVLDTQYF
TRBD2,TRBJ2-7,13,TRBV5-1,.,TGCGCCAGCAGCGTGACTAGCGGCTACGAGCAGTACTTC,CASSVTSGYEQYF
.,TRBJ2-5,15,TRBV9,.,TGTGCCAGCAGCGTAGACACAGGGAGGGGGGAGACCCAGTACTTC,CASSVDTGRGETQYF
.,TRBJ2-2,14,TRBV27,once,TGTGCCAGCAGCAATTACCGTAGAGGCGGGGAGCTGTTTTTT,CASSNYRRGGELFF
.,TRBJ1-2,14,TRBV5-1,.,TGCGCCAGCAGCGGGACCGGGACAAGTTATGGCTACACCTTC,CASSGTGTSYGYTF
TRBD1,TRBJ1-2,17,TRBV7-9,.,TGTGCCAGCAGCTCCTCCGGGACAGGGCGGTCTAACTATGGCTACACCTTC,CASSSSGTGRSNYGYTF
.,TRBJ1-2,12,TRBV2,.,TGTGCCAGCAGAGGGGGAAACTATGGCTACACCTTC,CASRGGNYGYTF
TRBD1,TRBJ2-1,16,TRBV20-1,.,TGCAGTGCTAGTTTCTCGACCGGGACAGGTATGAATGAGCAGTTCTTC,CSASFSTGTGMNEQFF
TRBD1,TRBJ1-5,16,TRBV28,.,TGTGCCAGCAGTTTGCCCATGGGACAGAGAAATCAGCCCCAGCATTTT,CASSLPMGQRNQPQHF
TRBD2,TRBJ2-7,15,TRBV5-1,few,TGCGCCAGCAGCAACTCCGGGACTAGCGGGAACGAGCAGTACTTC,CASSNSGTSGNEQYF
TRBD1,TRBJ2-7,16,TRBV27,.,TGTGCCAGCAGTTTATCCCCAGGGGGCCCCCTATCTGAGCAGTACTTC,CASSLSPGGPLSEQYF
TRBD2,TRBJ2-7,16,TRBV28,.,TGTGCCAGCAGCCCAGCCCCCGGGACTAGCAGCTACGAGCAGTACTTC,CASSPAPGTSSYEQYF
.,TRBJ1-2,14,TRBV6-5,.,TGTGCCAGCAGTTACTCGTGGTGGGGGGATGGCTACACCTTC,CASSYSWWGDGYTF
.,TRBJ1-5,13,TRBV6-5,once,TGTGCCAGCAGTTATGTCCGGGGGCAGCCCCAGCATTTT,CASSYVRGQPQHF
.,TRBJ2-2,15,TRBV2,.,TGTGCCAGCAGTGAGTTGCGGACGAACACCGGGGAGCTGTTTTTT,CASSELRTNTGELFF
.,TRBJ1-2,12,TRBV19,.,TGTGCCAGTAGCCCTTTCGGCTATGGCTACACCTTC,CASSPFGYGYTF
TRBD1,TRBJ1-4,14,TRBV2,.,TGTGCCAGCAGCACAGGGGAGGTTTATGAAAAACTGTTTTTT,CASSTGEVYEKLFF
.,TRBJ1-1,14,TRBV11-1,.,TGTGCCAGCAGCTCGAGGGCAGCATACACTGAAGCTTTCTTT,CASSSRAAYTEAFF